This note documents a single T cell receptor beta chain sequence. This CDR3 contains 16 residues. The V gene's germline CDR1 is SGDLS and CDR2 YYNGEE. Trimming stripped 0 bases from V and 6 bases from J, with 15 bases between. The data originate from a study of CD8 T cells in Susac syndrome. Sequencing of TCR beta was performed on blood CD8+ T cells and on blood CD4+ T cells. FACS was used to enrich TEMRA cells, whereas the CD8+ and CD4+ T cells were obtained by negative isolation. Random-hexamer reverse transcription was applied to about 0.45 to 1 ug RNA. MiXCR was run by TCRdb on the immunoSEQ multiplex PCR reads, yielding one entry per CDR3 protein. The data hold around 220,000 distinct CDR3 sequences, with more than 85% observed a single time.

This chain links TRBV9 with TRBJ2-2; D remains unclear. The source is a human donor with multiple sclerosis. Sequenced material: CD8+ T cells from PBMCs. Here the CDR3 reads CASSVGNLGYSGELFF. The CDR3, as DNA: TGTGCCAGCAGCGTAGGGAATCTGGGCTATTCCGGGGAGCTGTTTTTT.